The present T cell receptor beta chain was sequenced within a study of a mutant IDH1 vaccine in newly diagnosed glioma. Overall study: Patients under treatment included around 60% males and around 38% females and had a mean age of approximately 44 years. The earlier regimen, radiotherapy, temozolomide, or both, was most often both.

Notes on this clone: The antigen remains undetermined.

Stated time point: baseline, week 1 (first vaccination visit). Treatment noted: pre-vaccination baseline after standard-of-care therapy. Study results and limitations: Detectable vaccine-induced immune responses arose in roughly 93% of patients.

The table came from immunoSEQ multiplex PCR; TCRdb's copy has only in-frame clones and leaves some out. This sample has about 68,000 clones; around 74% occur once, and the top ten carry around 8.2%. Looked up from germline, CDR1 is SGHTA and CDR2 is FQGTGA. The germline V and J ends were trimmed by 5 bases and 8 bases, with 13 bases remaining between them. The CDR3 is made up of 13 amino acids. The clonotype originates from a middle-aged man with glioma. The source material was PBMCs, sampled from a glioma patient treated with radiotherapy, temozolomide or both. J is TRBJ2-1 and V is TRBV7-3; D tentatively fits TRBD1 or TRBD2 (6 bases each). In DNA, the CDR3 is TGTGCCAGCAGCCCCGGAGGGGGTCATGAGCAGTTCTTC. Translating it yields CASSPGGGHEQFF.